The sequence of this TCR beta chain was determined in a study of blood T cells in healthy people across ages. Study findings and constraints: Investigators viewed diversity estimates from one million T cells as underestimates, the study reported.

The study isolated at least 6 million PBMCs from each sample. The second PCR ran 7 to 11 cycles with a sample-barcoded 5' primer and J-beta primers. MiXCR was run by TCRdb on the 5' RACE reads, yielding one entry per CDR3 protein. The top ten clones hold 17% of a sample with approximately 810,000 distinct CDR3 sequences, around 30% of them seen once. Remarks on this clonotype: Its cognate antigen is unknown.

The CDR3 is 13 amino acids. The germline V and J ends were trimmed by 2 bases and 11 bases, with 12 bases remaining between them. The rearrangement joins TRBV12-3 or TRBV12-4 to TRBJ2-2; D is ambiguous. The sample was blood. The clonotype was recovered from a woman aged 80 or older in good health. The CDR3 is CASSLISPGELFF. The DNA of the CDR3 is TGTGCCAGCAGTTTAATATCGCCAGGCGAGCTGTTTTTT.